One and the same sample provided the 3 T cell receptor beta chains below, sequenced in a study of metastatic and nonmetastatic thyroid tumors (dated by TCRdb to about 2020). No treatment had been received by any patient before thyroid surgery. Libraries were made using PCR. Reads for this sample came from an Illumina HiSeq 4000. The raw public data were reprocessed by TCRdb itself: fastp quality trimming at Q25, MiXCR clonotype calling, in-frame beta chains only. For this sample the table gives tens of thousands of clones, of which over 10% were detected only once. Of the sample, around a quarter is held by the ten largest clones. The source material was blood. These TCRs come from a female donor with papillary thyroid cancer or a benign thyroid nodule (not recorded which). Some clones in this sample may be carry-over from other donors' samples.

This clone was seen repeatedly, ten times or more. V gene TRBV6-1 combines with J gene TRBJ2-7; 14 bases fit TRBD2. The V and J ends lost 10 bases and 4 bases, in that order; junction bases with no gene match: 6. Germline V gene lookup returns CDR1 MNHNS and CDR2 SASEGT. The length of the CDR3 is 14 residues. The CDR3 protein is CATLGTSGSYEQYF. For the CDR3, the DNA is TGTGCCACCCTCGGGACTAGCGGGAGTTACGAGCAGTACTTC.

This clone was recorded many times. The chain has TRBV19 and TRBJ1-5; TRBD1 matches at 8 bases. Germline V gene lookup returns CDR1 LNHDA and CDR2 SQIVND (reference sequence). CDR3 length: 15 amino acids. The V segment lost 3 bases and the J segment 6 bases; nucleotides outside the gene matches: 7. CDR3 residues: CASSIQTGARQPQHF. For the CDR3, the DNA is TGTGCCAGTAGTATCCAGACAGGGGCTCGTCAGCCCCAGCATTTT.

V and J are TRBV11-2 and TRBJ2-2, with unresolved D. The CDR3 runs to 14 residues. V was cut by 2 bases and J by 2 bases, with 6 bases left in between. Germline V gene sequence: CDR1 SGHAT, CDR2 FQNNGV. The CDR3 loop is CASSLFGNTGELFF. As DNA, the CDR3 is TGTGCCAGCAGCTTATTCGGAAACACCGGGGAGCTGTTTTTT.